The 27 T cell receptor beta chains below come from one sample, sequenced in a study of cytomegalovirus exposure and HLA in healthy donors (dated by TCRdb to 2015 to 2018). The library was made by the immunoSEQ multiplex PCR assay. TCRdb took this table from immuneACCESS and kept in-frame rearrangements with V and J called. Such tables lack part of the clones; where checked against another copy, unresolved V genes explain under half of the gap, and the rest is unexplained. This sample comprises 100,000 to 150,000 clones, about 88% of them detected only once. In total, the top ten clones hold more than 0.95% of the sample. The sample taken for sequencing was PBMCs. The receptor set was obtained from a woman younger than 30 in good health and CMV-seronegative.

The chain carries TRBV5-8 and TRBJ2-6; perhaps TRBD2 as D (5 bases). V was shortened by 4 bases and J by 0 bases, with 14 bases between the two germline ends. Germline V lookup: CDR1 SGHTS, CDR2 YDEGEE. CDR3 length equals 17 residues. CDR3 in DNA: TGTGCCAGCAGCCCGGGGTTACTAGACTCTGGGGCCAACGTCCTGACTTTC. Translated, it gives CASSPGLLDSGANVLTF.

CDR3 in amino acids: CASSPGNGNTIYF. CDR3 DNA sequence: TGTGCCAGTAGTCCAGGGAACGGAAACACCATATATTTT. This chain links TRBV19 with TRBJ1-3, with D possibly being TRBD1 (5 bases). V was trimmed by 5 bases and J by 4 bases, leaving 9 bases between them. CDR1 and CDR2 (germline): LNHDA, SQIVND (reference sequence). The CDR3 extends over 13 amino acids.

This chain connects TRBV19 to TRBJ2-7, with D possibly matching TRBD1 (5 bases). The V and J ends lost 3 bases and 11 bases respectively, with 17 bases between them. This CDR3 is built from 13 residues. Germline lookup yields CDR1 LNHDA and CDR2 SQIVND (reference sequence). The CDR3 is CASSISTSRQKYF. The CDR3 DNA sequence: TGTGCCAGTAGTATCTCCACGTCCCGACAGAAGTACTTC.

The gene calls are TRBV18 and TRBJ1-5, with 11 nucleotides matching TRBD1. The V segment lost 2 bases and the J segment 5 bases; nucleotides outside the gene matches: 11. This CDR3 has 18 residues. Germline loops: CDR1 KGHSH, CDR2 LQKENI. The CDR3 bases are TGTGCCAGCTCACCAGTCGTCTCTGTGGACAGGGGGCATCAGCCCCAGCATTTT. The encoded protein is CASSPVVSVDRGHQPQHF.

This chain links TRBV5-5 with TRBJ1-2; D perhaps matches TRBD1 (6 bases). The V end was cut by 4 bases, the J end by 2 bases, with 9 bases between. The CDR3 sequence is 13 residues long. Germline V gene lookup returns CDR1 SGHKS and CDR2 YYEKEE (reference sequence). DNA for the CDR3: TGTGCCAGCAGCCCCGGACAGAACTATGGCTACACCTTC. Its translation is CASSPGQNYGYTF.

The gene calls are TRBV6-1 and TRBJ1-1, with 7 bases identical to TRBD1. Germline trimming cut 4 bases from V and 2 bases from J; bases unmatched to any gene: 4. The CDR3 has 14 amino acids. Per germline, CDR1 MNHNS and CDR2 SASEGT. This CDR3 reads CASSVTGINTEAFF. CDR3 sequence (DNA): TGTGCCAGCAGTGTGACAGGGATTAACACTGAAGCTTTCTTT.

The V gene is TRBV7-9, the J gene TRBJ2-3; TRBD2 matches at 11 bases. CDR3 size: 17 residues. Unmatched junction bases numbered 5, after V lost 0 bases and J lost 3 bases. The V gene's germline CDR1 is SEHNR and CDR2 FQNEAQ (reference sequence). The CDR3 region has the DNA TGTGCCAGCAGCTTAGCTACTAGCGGGGGAGGGACAGATACGCAGTATTTT. Its translation: CASSLATSGGGTDTQYF.

The V gene is TRBV27, the J gene TRBJ1-1; maybe TRBD1 (6 bases). The ends were cut back, 7 bases at V and 7 bases at J, with 19 bases in the middle. The CDR3 loop spans 14 amino acids. The germline CDR1 and CDR2 sequences are MNHEY and SMNVEV (reference sequence). In nucleotides, the CDR3 is TGTGCCAGCAACCTCCTCCGGGACAAGCATGAAGCTTTCTTT. Protein: CASNLLRDKHEAFF.

The chain is built from TRBV7-9 and TRBJ1-2, with D maybe TRBD1 (5 bases). This CDR3 comprises 18 residues. V lost 5 bases to trimming and J lost 0 bases, with 22 bases between them. CDR1 is SEHNR, CDR2 FQNEAQ, per germline (reference sequence). The CDR3 sequence: CASSNDGGDYITNYGYTF. The CDR3 DNA follows: TGTGCCAGCAGCAATGATGGAGGGGATTACATAACTAACTATGGCTACACCTTC.

This chain connects TRBV29-1 to TRBJ2-1; the match to TRBD1 covers 8 bases. Germline assignment: CDR1 SQVTM and CDR2 ANQGSEA. V was pared by 4 bases and J by 1 base, with 3 bases of the junction left unmatched. The CDR3 has 14 amino acids. CDR3 sequence: CSVGGTGSYNEQFF. CDR3 coding DNA: TGCAGCGTTGGAGGGACAGGTTCCTACAATGAGCAGTTCTTC.

The chain couples TRBV5-1 to TRBJ2-5, with a weak D call TRBD1 (6 bases). Trimming left V 4 bases short and J 0 bases short, with 19 bases between. In germline, CDR1 is SGHRS, CDR2 YFSETQ. The CDR3 runs to 17 residues. CDR3 in amino acids: CASSRSPVGTNQETQYF. DNA for the CDR3: TGCGCCAGCAGCAGGTCCCCTGTAGGGACAAACCAAGAGACCCAGTACTTC.

V gene TRBV7-9 combines with J gene TRBJ1-5; 7 nucleotides align to TRBD1. The V gene end was trimmed by 4 bases and the J gene end by 7 bases; junction bases not matched to a gene: 7. Per the germline V gene, CDR1 is SEHNR and CDR2 is FQNEAQ (reference sequence). There are 14 residues in the CDR3. The CDR3 sequence: CASSYQGVQQPQHF. The CDR3 DNA reads TGTGCCAGCAGCTATCAGGGGGTTCAACAGCCCCAGCATTTT.

The chain is built from TRBV6-5 and TRBJ1-1; unclear D gene. Trimming took 0 bases from V and 1 from J, leaving 6 bases between them. The CDR3 covers 14 residues. CDR1 and CDR2 from the germline V gene are MNHEY and SVGAGI. The CDR3 DNA follows: TGTGCCAGCAGTTACTCGTGGAGGAACACTGAAGCTTTCTTT. Its protein product is CASSYSWRNTEAFF.

This chain uses TRBV25-1 with TRBJ1-2, with no clear D. Germline lookup yields CDR1 MGHDK and CDR2 SYGVNS. V dropped 6 bases and J dropped 2 bases, with 7 bases sitting between them. The CDR3 runs 12 residues. CDR3 DNA sequence: TGTGCCAGCAGCGGGAGCAACTATGGCTACACCTTC. Amino acids: CASSGSNYGYTF.

This chain uses TRBV5-6 with TRBJ1-5, with TRBD1 as a possible D gene (6 bases). V lost 4 bases, J lost 7 bases, and 15 bases lay in between. The CDR3 totals 14 residues. Germline-derived CDR1 and CDR2 are SGHDT and YYEEEE. The CDR3 protein is CASSPRPGGQPQHF. Here the CDR3 DNA reads TGTGCCAGCAGCCCCAGACCGGGGGGCCAGCCCCAGCATTTT.

This chain uses TRBV5-1 with TRBJ2-3; tentative D call: TRBD2 (7 bases). There are 16 residues in the CDR3. V gave up 1 base and J gave up 1 base, with 13 bases separating them. CDR1 and CDR2 from the germline V gene are SGHRS and YFSETQ. CDR3 sequence (DNA): TGCGCCAGCAGCTTGTATGGGGGGGCCGGCACAGATACGCAGTATTTT. This sequence encodes CASSLYGGAGTDTQYF.

The chain employs TRBV11-2 and TRBJ1-3, with a tentative D call TRBD1 (6 bases). The germline V gene encodes CDR1 SGHAT and CDR2 FQNNGV. V shed 10 bases and J shed 8 bases, with 15 bases lying between them. CDR3 size: 12 residues. CDR3 loop: CATPRGRDTIYF. The CDR3 bases are TGTGCCACTCCCAGGGGACGGGACACCATATATTTT.

V is TRBV15 and J is TRBJ1-2; D might be TRBD1 (6 bases). The CDR3 has 14 residues. Germline CDR1 is LNHNV and CDR2 is YYDKDF (reference sequence). Trimming pared 3 bases from V and 8 bases from J, leaving 16 bases between. The CDR3 region is CATSSRQGLGGYTF. As DNA, the CDR3 is TGTGCCACCAGCAGTCGTCAGGGGCTCGGAGGCTACACCTTC.

The chain carries TRBV18 and TRBJ2-7, with 9 bases identical to TRBD1. This CDR3 is 16 amino acids long. Trimming removed 2 bases from V and 7 bases from J; junction bases left unmatched: 12. Germline loops: CDR1 KGHSH, CDR2 LQKENI. The CDR3 bases are TGTGCCAGCTCACCATCGGCGACAGGGGGTACGAGAGAGCAGTACTTC. Translating it yields CASSPSATGGTREQYF.

The rearrangement joins TRBV18 to TRBJ2-5; D call uncertain. CDR1 is KGHSH and CDR2 is LQKENI in the germline V gene. The CDR3 contains 14 residues. The ends were cut back, 3 bases at V and 3 bases at J, with 11 bases in the middle. CDR3 loop: CASSPNVEEETQYF. In nucleotides, the CDR3 is TGTGCCAGCTCACCGAATGTAGAAGAAGAGACCCAGTACTTC.

The CDR3 DNA reads as TGTGCCAGCAGTTCTCCCGGGGAAGAGACCCAGTACTTC. Translating gives CASSSPGEETQYF. The rearrangement uses TRBV6-5 and TRBJ2-5, with a weak D call TRBD2 (5 bases). The CDR3 contains 13 residues. Germline-derived CDR1 and CDR2 are MNHEY and SVGAGI. V was clipped by 4 bases and J by 3 bases, with 9 bases between them.

This clone was detected many times. The rearrangement joins TRBV4-1 to TRBJ1-2; the D is unclear. This CDR3 is 18 amino acids long. The germline V gene has CDR1 MGHRA and CDR2 YSYEKL. Deletions cut 6 bases from V and 3 bases from J, with 26 bases between. CDR3 nucleotides: TGCGCCAGCAGTTTTGGTCTTACAACAACGAGGTTTGACTATGGCTACACCTTC. It is translated as CASSFGLTTTRFDYGYTF.

The chain's CDR3 is CASSPTGTGNQPQHF. The CDR3 DNA reads as TGTGCCAGCAGCCCTACCGGGACAGGGAACCAGCCCCAGCATTTT. The chain couples TRBV7-2 to TRBJ1-5; 9 bases are a match to TRBD1. V gave up 5 bases and J gave up 7 bases; unmatched junction bases: 9. The CDR3 totals 15 residues. The germline V gene has CDR1 SGHTA and CDR2 FQGNSA. The variable domain in full, completed from reference TRBV7-2 and TRBJ1-5, reads GAGVSQSPSNKVTEKGKDVELRCDPISGHTALYWYRQSLGQGLEFLIYFQGNSAPDKSGLPSDRFSAERTGGSVSTLTIQRTQQEDSAVYLCASSPTGTGNQPQHFGDGTRLSIL.

The V and J genes are TRBV6-5 and TRBJ2-7, with TRBD1 matching 9 bases. CDR1 is MNHEY and CDR2 is SVGAGI in the germline V gene. This CDR3 contains 14 residues. Losses at the gene ends were 4 bases for V and 4 bases for J; bases not matched to a gene: 5. The CDR3 region is CASSSGTGFYEQYF. The CDR3 DNA is TGTGCCAGCAGTTCAGGGACAGGGTTTTACGAGCAGTACTTC.

The chain links TRBV4-1 to TRBJ1-5; a weak D match, TRBD1 (5 bases). Between the trimmed V and J ends, which lost 4 bases and 4 bases, there was a span of 11 bases. The CDR3 has 14 amino acids. Germline V gene lookup returns CDR1 MGHRA and CDR2 YSYEKL. Here the CDR3 reads CASSLGDWNQPQHF. In DNA form, the CDR3 reads TGCGCCAGCAGCCTCGGGGACTGGAATCAGCCCCAGCATTTT.

In this sample, this clone turned up a few times. V is TRBV18 and J is TRBJ1-1; tentatively, D is TRBD1 (6 bases). The CDR3 extends over 14 amino acids. Germline CDR1 reads KGHSH; CDR2 reads LQKENI. The V gene lost 5 bases and the J gene lost 5 bases, with 15 bases spanning the gap. CDR3 DNA sequence: TGTGCCAGCTCAGATTTGGGAGGGGGGACTGAAGCTTTCTTT. The encoded protein is CASSDLGGGTEAFF.

This clone showed up just a few times. The chain links TRBV11-2 to TRBJ2-7, with a possible D match to TRBD1 (6 bases). V was trimmed by 0 bases and J by 7 bases, leaving 16 bases between them. Germline CDR1 is SGHAT and CDR2 is FQNNGV. The CDR3 is made up of 15 amino acids. The CDR3 DNA sequence: TGTGCCAGCAGCTTAGAAACTTCTGGGGGCATAGAGCAGTACTTC. Its protein is CASSLETSGGIEQYF. Variable domain in full (rest from reference TRBV11-2 and TRBJ2-7): EAGVAQSPRYKIIEKRQSVAFWCNPISGHATLYWYQQILGQGPKLLIQFQNNGVVDDSQLPKDRFSAERLKGVDSTLKIQPAKLEDSAVYLCASSLETSGGIEQYFGPGTRLTVT.